The 25 T cell receptor beta chains listed next were all sequenced from one sample in a study of T-cell reconstitution after alpha-beta-depleted transplantation in children. Regarding the study as a whole: Among T cells one year after transplant, newly produced cells accounted for most counts and diversity.

As it was prepared, the TCRbeta library received unique molecular identifiers. One entry per CDR3 protein results from TCRdb running MiXCR on the PCR reads. This sample yields about 300,000 distinct CDR3 sequences, of which just over 7.5% are seen a single time; about 9.3% belongs to the top ten. Their target antigens are unknown. Sequenced material: peripheral blood, taken 360 days after TCRalphabeta/CD19-depleted stem cell transplant. These receptors all stem from a female patient aged 2 to 10 who had a stem cell transplant for Fanconi anemia, so the T cells may come from the graft donor.

As DNA, the CDR3 is TGTGCCAGCAGCCAAGTTGCACTCGGGGAGCTGTTTTTT. Its translation is CASSQVALGELFF. The chain links TRBV14 to TRBJ2-2; D is unclear. The V and J ends lost 1 base and 7 bases respectively, with 7 bases between them. The CDR3 has 13 residues. The germline gives CDR1 SGHDN, CDR2 FVKESK. Filled out from reference TRBV14 and TRBJ2-2, the complete variable domain reads EAGVTQFPSHSVIEKGQTVTLRCDPISGHDNLYWYRRVMGKEIKFLLHFVKESKQDESGMPNNRFLAERTGGTYSTLKVQPAELEDSGVYFCASSQVALGELFFGEGSRLTVL.

Comments on this clonotype: This may arise from a read error, as a much more abundant clone is one base away. This rearrangement joins TRBV7-9 to TRBJ2-3, with no clear D. The germline V gene encodes CDR1 SEHNR and CDR2 FQNEAQ (reference sequence). The CDR3 spans 14 residues. The CDR3 sequence is CASSLEESTDTRYF. DNA of the CDR3: TGTGCCAGCAGCTTAGAGGAGTCCACAGATACGCGGTATTTT.

The chain carries TRBV11-2 and TRBJ1-2, with a weak D call TRBD1 (5 bases). CDR3 length: 14 residues. From germline, CDR1 is SGHAT and CDR2 FQNNGV. The germline V and J ends were trimmed by 6 bases and 5 bases, with 16 bases remaining between them. The CDR3 is CASRTTGTAYGYTF. The CDR3 DNA reads TGTGCCAGCAGAACCACCGGGACGGCTTATGGCTACACCTTC. Full variable domain (remainder filled in from reference TRBV11-2 and TRBJ1-2): EAGVAQSPRYKIIEKRQSVAFWCNPISGHATLYWYQQILGQGPKLLIQFQNNGVVDDSQLPKDRFSAERLKGVDSTLKIQPAKLEDSAVYLCASRTTGTAYGYTFGSGTRLTVV.

At least ten counts were recorded for this clonotype. The V gene is TRBV20-1, the J gene TRBJ1-5; D is undetermined. Trimming took 3 bases from V and 0 from J, leaving 6 bases between them. Per the germline V gene, CDR1 is DFQATT and CDR2 is SNEGSKA (reference sequence). This CDR3 comprises 13 residues. CDR3 in amino acids: CSASLSSNQPQHF. CDR3 DNA: TGCAGTGCTAGTCTGTCTAGCAATCAGCCCCAGCATTTT.

This clonotype appeared a few times. The genes are TRBV27 and TRBJ2-1; maybe TRBD1 (7 bases). CDR3 length: 13 residues. The V and J ends lost 10 bases and 8 bases respectively, with 18 bases between them. Germline values: CDR1 MNHEY, CDR2 SMNVEV (reference sequence). CDR3 nucleotides: TGTGCCATCAGGGGGGAGCGGGCCGATGAGCAGTTCTTC. As protein: CAIRGERADEQFF.

This clonotype was seen repeatedly, ten times or more. The chain carries TRBV28 and TRBJ2-2, with 9 bases that match TRBD1. Per germline, CDR1 MDHEN and CDR2 SYDVKM. The V segment lost 6 bases and the J segment 4 bases; nucleotides outside the gene matches: 9. The CDR3 runs to 16 residues. CDR3 nucleotides: TGTGCCAGCAGGGGGACAGGGAGAAGACCCACCGGGGAGCTGTTTTTT. Translated: CASRGTGRRPTGELFF.

There are a few counts of this clonotype. The chain is built from TRBV20-1 and TRBJ1-1; the match to TRBD1 covers 7 bases. With 3 bases clipped from V and 1 base from J, the junction kept 5 bases outside the gene matches. This CDR3 has 14 residues. In germline, CDR1 is DFQATT, CDR2 SNEGSKA (reference sequence). For the CDR3, the DNA is TGCAGTGCTAGGATAGGGGGCCCGAACACTGAAGCTTTCTTT. The encoded protein is CSARIGGPNTEAFF.

This clonotype occurred a few times. This chain connects TRBV2 to TRBJ2-2; D uncertain. The germline CDR1 and CDR2 sequences are SNHLY and FYNNEI. Trimming took 7 bases from V and 4 from J, leaving 7 bases between them. This CDR3 has 12 residues. For the CDR3, the DNA is TGTGCCAGCAATTGCAGCACCGGGGAGCTGTTTTTT. This codes for CASNCSTGELFF.

V usage is TRBV3-1 and J usage is TRBJ2-5; no clear D. The CDR3 covers 14 residues. The germline V and J ends were trimmed by 3 bases and 2 bases, with 10 bases remaining between them. From germline, CDR1 is LGHDT and CDR2 YNNKEL (reference sequence). The CDR3 nucleotides read TGTGCCAGCAGCCACCTCGGGTTACAAGAGACCCAGTACTTC. It translates to CASSHLGLQETQYF.

This clonotype was counted only a few times. This chain links TRBV5-4 with TRBJ2-2; TRBD1 matches at 8 bases. The trim removed 0 bases at V and 5 bases at J, leaving 3 bases unmatched. Germline CDR1 reads SGHNT; CDR2 reads YYREEE (reference sequence). This CDR3 has 15 amino acids. Here the CDR3 reads CASSLAGQVTGELFF. Written as DNA, the CDR3 is TGTGCCAGCAGCTTGGCGGGACAGGTGACCGGGGAGCTGTTTTTT.

This clonotype has more than one count but fewer than ten. The V gene is TRBV6-5, the J gene TRBJ1-5, with TRBD1 matching over 9 bases. V dropped 2 bases and J dropped 4; count of bases not matched to a gene: 9. The CDR3 sequence is 17 residues long. In germline, CDR1 is MNHEY, CDR2 SVGAGI. CDR3 loop: CASSYPPGTGSNQPQHF. The CDR3 DNA is TGTGCCAGCAGTTACCCCCCCGGGACAGGGAGTAATCAGCCCCAGCATTTT.

The DNA of the CDR3 is TGTGCCAGTGAGATGGGGCGCATGAACACTGAAGCTTTCTTT. Encoded protein: CASEMGRMNTEAFF. This rearrangement joins TRBV19 to TRBJ1-1; tentative D call: TRBD1 (5 bases). Germline loops: CDR1 LNHDA, CDR2 SQIVND (reference sequence). Trimming shortened V by 8 bases and J by 0 bases, and 13 bases separated the two germline ends. The CDR3 runs 14 residues. Looking up the rest from reference TRBV19 and TRBJ1-1 gives the full variable domain: DGGITQSPKYLFRKEGQNVTLSCEQNLNHDAMYWYRQDPGQGLRLIYYSQIVNDFQKGDIAEGYSVSREKKESFPLTVTSAQKNPTAFYLCASEMGRMNTEAFFGQGTRLTVV.

This clonotype was observed at least ten times. This chain uses TRBV12-5 with TRBJ2-1; D call uncertain. Trimming shortened V by 0 bases and J by 4 bases, and 4 bases separated the two germline ends. There are 13 residues in the CDR3. Germline V lookup: CDR1 LGHNT, CDR2 FRNRAP. The CDR3 spells CASGLVFYNEQFF. The CDR3 nucleotides are TGTGCTAGTGGTTTGGTATTTTACAATGAGCAGTTCTTC. The entire variable domain, with the rest obtained from reference TRBV12-5 and TRBJ2-1, is as follows: DARVTQTPRHKVTEMGQEVTMRCQPILGHNTVFWYRQTMMQGLELLAYFRNRAPLDDSGMPKDRFSAEMPDATLATLKIQPSEPRDSAVYFCASGLVFYNEQFFGPGTRLTVL.

This clonotype was seen many times. The genes are TRBV6-5 and TRBJ2-1, with 7 bases identical to TRBD1. V shed 0 bases and J 5 bases; nucleotides not matched to a gene: 1. Per the germline V gene, CDR1 is MNHEY and CDR2 is SVGAGI. The CDR3 totals 14 residues. CDR3 nucleotide sequence: TGTGCCAGCAGTTACTCGACAGGGCACAATGAGCAGTTCTTC. Translated: CASSYSTGHNEQFF.

This clonotype was seen more than once but under ten times. The chain joins TRBV5-1 to TRBJ2-5, with 10 bases matching TRBD2. V dropped 0 bases and J dropped 5; count of bases not matched to a gene: 7. Germline loops: CDR1 SGHRS, CDR2 YFSETQ. The CDR3 has 16 residues. As DNA, the CDR3 is TGCGCCAGCAGCTTGGCCCTAGCGGGGGATCGGGAGACCCAGTACTTC. This codes for CASSLALAGDRETQYF.

This clonotype was counted at least ten times. The rearrangement links TRBV27 to TRBJ2-3, with 11 bases identical to TRBD1. This CDR3 spans 17 amino acids. Trimming cost V 0 bases and J 3 bases; bases outside gene matches: 5. Germline V CDR1 and CDR2: MNHEY, SMNVEV (reference sequence). The CDR3 DNA is TGTGCCAGCAGTTTATCCCCCGGACAGGGGGCTACAGATACGCAGTATTTT. Translation gives CASSLSPGQGATDTQYF.

This clonotype was seen ten or more times. The chain recombines TRBV5-1 with TRBJ2-1, with D possibly matching TRBD2 (5 bases). CDR3 length: 15 amino acids. Trimming stripped 5 bases from V and 7 bases from J, with 19 bases between. Germline values: CDR1 SGHRS, CDR2 YFSETQ. The CDR3 sequence is CASSYLAAPINEQFF. The CDR3 bases are TGCGCCAGCAGTTATCTAGCTGCCCCCATAAATGAGCAGTTCTTC.

In its sample, this clonotype was seen many times. This CDR3 is CASSLNRGRNEKLFF. In DNA form, the CDR3 reads TGTGCCAGCAGCTTAAACAGGGGGAGGAATGAAAAACTGTTTTTT. The chain recombines TRBV7-8 with TRBJ1-4; 8 nucleotides match TRBD1. V lost 2 bases, J lost 5 bases, and 4 bases stayed unmatched. The CDR3 contains 15 residues. Germline CDR1 and CDR2: SGHVS and FQNEAQ.

This clonotype was seen ten or more times. This chain uses TRBV7-6 with TRBJ1-1; D is perhaps TRBD1 (5 bases). Between the trimmed V and J ends, which lost 2 bases and 0 bases, there was a span of 10 bases. Per the germline V gene, CDR1 is SGHVS and CDR2 is FNYEAQ. The CDR3 is made up of 15 amino acids. CDR3 region: CASSLPAGMNTEAFF. The DNA of the CDR3 is TGTGCCAGCAGCTTACCCGCAGGGATGAACACTGAAGCTTTCTTT.

Ten or more counts support this clonotype. The CDR3 loop is CASSSQTPNTEAFF. As DNA, the CDR3 is TGTGCCAGCAGTTCGCAGACACCTAACACTGAAGCTTTCTTT. V is TRBV27 and J is TRBJ1-1; D unclear. The CDR3 has 14 amino acids. Germline CDR1 is MNHEY and CDR2 is SMNVEV (reference sequence). The V and J ends lost 4 bases and 2 bases respectively, with 11 bases between them.

A note on this clonotype: A read error may be the cause here, since a much bigger clone is one base away. The conserved phenylalanine or tryptophan is not found at the CDR3 terminus, so this likely reflects a read error. The chain links TRBV5-1 to TRBJ1-2; 8 nucleotides align to TRBD1. Looked up from germline, CDR1 is SGHRS and CDR2 is YFSETQ. Losses at the gene ends were 4 bases for V and 4 bases for J; bases not matched to a gene: 12. This CDR3 has 16 residues. Here the CDR3 DNA reads TGCGCCAGCAGCCCAGGATCCGGGACAGGACCCTATGGCTACACCGTC. Translated: CASSPGSGTGPYGYTV.

This clonotype was observed a few times. This chain links TRBV5-1 with TRBJ2-1, with 9 bases identical to TRBD2. The germline gives CDR1 SGHRS, CDR2 YFSETQ. The CDR3 sequence is 16 residues long. V shed 2 bases and J 7 bases; nucleotides not matched to a gene: 10. The CDR3 protein is CASSFLAGASRNEQFF. The CDR3 nucleotides are TGCGCCAGCAGCTTCTTAGCGGGGGCCTCTAGGAATGAGCAGTTCTTC.

This clonotype was seen a handful of times. V gene TRBV6-2 or TRBV6-3 combines with J gene TRBJ2-5; TRBD1 matches 7 bases. The CDR3 contains 18 residues. Per germline, CDR1 MNHEY and CDR2 SVGEGT. With V trimmed by 4 bases and J by 4 bases, 18 bases remained unmatched. CDR3 in DNA: TGTGCCAGCAGTTTAGGCCGAGCGGTACAGGGGTGGCCAGAGACCCAGTACTTC. Its protein is CASSLGRAVQGWPETQYF.

This clonotype showed up many times. J is TRBJ2-5 and V is TRBV5-1, with D tentatively TRBD2 (6 bases). V was shortened by 0 bases and J by 0 bases, with 15 bases between the two germline ends. CDR1 is SGHRS, CDR2 YFSETQ, per germline. The CDR3 length is 17 residues. DNA for the CDR3: TGCGCCAGCAGCTTGGTTGGGACTCTATTGTACCAAGAGACCCAGTACTTC. Translating gives CASSLVGTLLYQETQYF.

The rearrangement joins TRBV7-2 to TRBJ2-7; D is uncertain. Germline V gene lookup returns CDR1 SGHTA and CDR2 FQGNSA. Trimming removed 4 bases from V and 9 bases from J, with 16 bases in between. CDR3 length: 13 residues. The CDR3 DNA reads TGTGCCAGCAGCTCCTCGGGCACCCCGGTGCAGTACGTC. This sequence encodes CASSSSGTPVQYV.